These 27 T cell receptor beta chains were all obtained from the same sample, sequenced in a study of OX40 agonist ivuxolimab in advanced cancers. Assay: immunoSEQ multiplex PCR; the TCRdb copy retains only in-frame clones and omits some. The data show about 85,000 clones, approximately 79% seen once. The sample was CD4+ or CD8+ T cells sorted from blood, taken in a trial of the OX40 agonist ivuxolimab. Every receptor here comes from an adult with an advanced solid tumor such as melanoma, head and neck, liver or kidney cancer.

The V gene is TRBV27, the J gene TRBJ2-5; the match to TRBD1 covers 9 bases. This CDR3 is built from 15 residues. Germline V gene lookup returns CDR1 MNHEY and CDR2 SMNVEV (reference sequence). Trimming cost V 0 bases and J 5 bases; bases outside gene matches: 4. CDR3 in DNA: TGTGCCAGCAGTTTATCCCCCGGACAGGGGGAGACCCAGTACTTC. Residues: CASSLSPGQGETQYF.

The chain couples TRBV11-2 to TRBJ1-5; tentative D call: TRBD1 (6 bases). The CDR3 is 15 amino acids. Germline CDR1 reads SGHAT; CDR2 reads FQNNGV. Deletions cut 5 bases from V and 6 bases from J, with 17 bases between. For the CDR3, the DNA is TGTGCCAGCAGCGAGAGGGGGGGCGCCGGTCAGCCCCAGCATTTT. This encodes CASSERGGAGQPQHF.

The chain joins TRBV10-3 to TRBJ1-1, with TRBD1 matching 11 bases. CDR3 length: 15 residues. Looked up from germline, CDR1 is ENHRY and CDR2 is SYGVKD. The J segment lost 1 base and the V segment lost 4 bases, leaving 2 bases of the junction unmatched. CDR3 amino acids: CAISAGQGGNTEAFF. DNA for the CDR3: TGTGCCATCAGTGCGGGACAGGGGGGGAACACTGAAGCTTTCTTT.

This clone was seen a few times. In DNA form, the CDR3 reads TGTGCCAGCAGCTCCTGGACTAGCGGGAACAACCCCTACAATGAGCAGTTCTTC. Translated, it gives CASSSWTSGNNPYNEQFF. The chain employs TRBV7-6 and TRBJ2-1; 12 positions match TRBD2. Germline assignment: CDR1 SGHVS and CDR2 FNYEAQ. This CDR3 spans 18 amino acids. Losses at the gene ends were 4 bases for V and 2 bases for J; bases not matched to a gene: 9.

V and J are TRBV4-3 and TRBJ2-2; perhaps D is TRBD1 or TRBD2 (5 bases each). The CDR3 has 16 amino acids. V lost 1 base, J lost 0 bases, and 9 bases lay in between. Germline CDR1 reads LGHNA; CDR2 reads YSLEER. The CDR3 sequence: CASSQGDPANTGELFF. CDR3 in DNA: TGCGCCAGCAGCCAAGGGGACCCCGCGAACACCGGGGAGCTGTTTTTT.

The chain carries TRBV5-6 and TRBJ2-7; TRBD1 aligns across 12 bases. CDR1 SGHDT and CDR2 YYEEEE come from the germline V gene. The CDR3 runs to 14 residues. Trimming at V came to 3 bases and at J to 4 bases, leaving 2 bases not matched to a gene. In DNA, the CDR3 is TGTGCCAGCAGCTGGGACAGGGGGCGATACGAGCAGTACGTC. This translates into CASSWDRGRYEQYV.

The rearrangement uses TRBV6-5 and TRBJ2-7; D is perhaps TRBD1 (5 bases). This CDR3 is built from 14 residues. Germline V lookup: CDR1 MNHEY, CDR2 SVGAGI. V lost 7 bases and J 2 bases, leaving 15 bases between the germline ends. The CDR3 sequence is CASTPAGNPYEQYF. DNA for the CDR3: TGTGCCAGCACCCCGGCAGGGAACCCCTACGAGCAGTACTTC.

This rearrangement joins TRBV6-6 to TRBJ2-1; D ambiguous. The V gene's germline CDR1 is MNHNY and CDR2 SVGAGI (reference sequence). CDR3 length: 13 residues. The V and J ends lost 3 bases and 5 bases respectively, with 8 bases between them. The CDR3 sequence: CASSYLVNNEQFF. The CDR3 nucleotides are TGTGCCAGCAGTTATTTAGTCAACAATGAGCAGTTCTTC.

The gene calls are TRBV19 and TRBJ2-3, with D unclear. CDR3 length equals 16 residues. CDR1 and CDR2 from the germline V gene are LNHDA and SQIVND (reference sequence). The ends were cut back, 0 bases at V and 2 bases at J, with 12 bases in the middle. The CDR3 DNA is TGTGCCAGTAGTATAGAAGGGCACGGCCACACAGATACGCAGTATTTT. It codes for CASSIEGHGHTDTQYF.

This clone was seen more than once but under ten times. The chain links TRBV30 to TRBJ1-2; no reliable D call. The CDR3 extends over 12 amino acids. Between the trimmed V and J ends, which lost 8 bases and 6 bases, there was a span of 16 bases. Germline V gene data show CDR1 as GTSNPN and CDR2 as SVGIG (reference sequence). CDR3 in DNA: TGTGCCGCACCTGACTGGGAGCATGGCTACACCTTC. It codes for CAAPDWEHGYTF.

The chain couples TRBV19 to TRBJ2-7; TRBD2 agrees at 11 bases. The junction had 7 bases not matched to a gene; V was cut back by 6 bases and J by 3 bases. Germline loops: CDR1 LNHDA, CDR2 SQIVND (reference sequence). The CDR3 contains 15 residues. DNA of the CDR3: TGTGCCAGTAGCGAAGGGACTAGCGGATTCTACGAGCAGTACTTC. Translated: CASSEGTSGFYEQYF.

This clone was counted a single time. The chain uses TRBV14 and TRBJ2-5; D is possibly TRBD1 (6 bases). The CDR3 runs 15 residues. Germline lookup yields CDR1 SGHDN and CDR2 FVKESK. V was pared by 1 base and J by 5 bases, with 14 bases between. The CDR3 nucleotides read TGTGCCAGCAGCCAAGGACACAGGGTCCGGGAGACCCAGTACTTC. Its translation: CASSQGHRVRETQYF.

This chain links TRBV28 with TRBJ2-1; D is unclear. V lost 3 bases and J lost 3, with 21 bases in between. Germline CDR1 is MDHEN and CDR2 is SYDVKM. The CDR3 contains 18 residues. In nucleotides, the CDR3 is TGTGCCAGCAGTTTGTCAGTAGGAATCGGCAGCAACTACAATGAGCAGTTCTTC. Encoded protein: CASSLSVGIGSNYNEQFF.

The rearrangement joins TRBV7-8 to TRBJ1-1; D possibly corresponds to TRBD1 (6 bases). The CDR3 extends over 17 amino acids. V was cut by 1 base and J by 6 bases, with 21 bases left in between. Germline assignment: CDR1 SGHVS and CDR2 FQNEAQ. The CDR3 reads CASSLGGAGVFLSEAFF. In nucleotides, the CDR3 is TGTGCCAGCAGCTTAGGTGGGGCAGGGGTTTTCTTATCTGAAGCTTTCTTT. The whole variable domain, filled in from reference TRBV7-8 and TRBJ1-1, reads GAGVSQSPRYKVAKRGQDVALRCDPISGHVSLFWYQQALGQGPEFLTYFQNEAQLDKSGLPSDRFFAERPEGSVSTLKIQRTQQEDSAVYLCASSLGGAGVFLSEAFFGQGTRLTVV.

This clone was found a few times. V gene TRBV11-2 combines with J gene TRBJ2-3; 11 nucleotides match TRBD2. After removal of 2 bases from V and 2 bases from J, the junction contained 6 bases not matched to a gene. CDR3 length: 17 residues. CDR1 SGHAT and CDR2 FQNNGV come from the germline V gene. The CDR3 sequence: CASSLTGLAASTDTQYF. CDR3 in DNA: TGTGCCAGCAGCTTAACGGGACTAGCGGCCTCCACAGATACGCAGTATTTT.

The chain employs TRBV5-8 and TRBJ2-7; 13 bases fit TRBD2. The germline V gene has CDR1 SGHTS and CDR2 YDEGEE. With 1 base clipped from V and 5 bases from J, the junction kept 15 bases outside the gene matches. The CDR3 contains 19 residues. The CDR3 loop reads CASSLNRLAGGQPGDEQYF. The CDR3 DNA follows: TGTGCCAGCAGCTTGAACAGACTAGCGGGAGGCCAACCCGGCGACGAGCAGTACTTC.

The chain employs TRBV28 and TRBJ2-5; unclear D gene. This CDR3 is built from 11 residues. V was pared by 6 bases and J by 3 bases, with 5 bases between. In germline, CDR1 is MDHEN, CDR2 SYDVKM. The CDR3 here is CASRGKETQYF. The DNA for the CDR3 is TGTGCCAGCAGAGGGAAAGAGACCCAGTACTTC.

This clone was recorded only once. The chain combines TRBV6-6 with TRBJ1-1; D is unclear. Per the germline V gene, CDR1 is MNHNY and CDR2 is SVGAGI (reference sequence). This CDR3 region has 14 residues. V gave up 6 bases and J gave up 3 bases, with 14 bases separating them. CDR3 DNA: TGTGCCAGCAGGTTTAGGGTCCTGGACACTGAAGCTTTCTTT. Its protein product is CASRFRVLDTEAFF.

The chain has TRBV5-1 and TRBJ1-4; D gene unclear. Per the germline V gene, CDR1 is SGHRS and CDR2 is YFSETQ. The CDR3 extends over 11 amino acids. V was clipped by 1 base and J by 10 bases, with 5 bases between them. Here the CDR3 reads CASSLSGKLFF. CDR3 bases: TGCGCCAGCAGCTTGTCCGGAAAACTGTTTTTT.

The V and J genes are TRBV11-1 and TRBJ2-1; a weak D match, TRBD2 (6 bases). Trimming cost V 6 bases and J 4 bases, with 13 bases left between them. Germline values: CDR1 SGHAT, CDR2 FQDESV (reference sequence). CDR3 length: 14 amino acids. CDR3 loop: CASSYSGSYNEQFF. The CDR3 DNA reads TGTGCCAGCAGTTATAGCGGCAGTTACAATGAGCAGTTCTTC. The variable domain in full, completed from reference TRBV11-1 and TRBJ2-1, reads EAEVAQSPRYKITEKSQAVAFWCDPISGHATLYWYRQILGQGPELLVQFQDESVVDDSQLPKDRFSAERLKGVDSTLKIQPAELGDSAMYLCASSYSGSYNEQFFGPGTRLTVL.

The rearrangement uses TRBV16 and TRBJ2-1; D is ambiguous. Trimming pared 0 bases from V and 9 bases from J, leaving 24 bases between. Germline V gene lookup returns CDR1 KGHSY and CDR2 FQNENV. The CDR3 is 18 amino acids. CDR3 coding DNA: TGTGCCAGCAGCCAATCGGGGAAATCTAAATTGTTATCGGGTGAGCAGTTCTTC. Amino acids: CASSQSGKSKLLSGEQFF.

The gene calls are TRBV30 and TRBJ1-1; D unclear. The CDR3 has 15 amino acids. V was trimmed by 5 bases and J by 3 bases, leaving 19 bases between them. The germline V gene has CDR1 GTSNPN and CDR2 SVGIG (reference sequence). CDR3 sequence reads: CAWVQIKALDTEAFF. In nucleotides, the CDR3 is TGTGCCTGGGTACAGATAAAGGCCCTGGACACTGAAGCTTTCTTT.

The chain links TRBV18 to TRBJ2-7; 8 bases agree with TRBD2. V lost 5 bases to trimming and J lost 4 bases; unmatched junction nucleotides: 7. This CDR3 spans 14 amino acids. Per germline, CDR1 KGHSH and CDR2 LQKENI. This CDR3 reads CASSGGGNRYEQYV. DNA for the CDR3: TGTGCCAGCTCAGGCGGGGGGAATCGATACGAGCAGTACGTC.

This clone is medium-sized by share. The rearrangement links TRBV6-5 to TRBJ1-1; D gene unclear. This CDR3 contains 14 residues. Between the trimmed V and J ends, which lost 0 bases and 3 bases, there was a span of 8 bases. Germline V CDR1 and CDR2: MNHEY, SVGAGI. The CDR3 bases are TGTGCCAGCAGTTACTCGAATGCCCACACTGAAGCTTTCTTT. Its translation: CASSYSNAHTEAFF.

The V gene is TRBV28, the J gene TRBJ2-1; D is possibly TRBD2 (6 bases). CDR1 MDHEN and CDR2 SYDVKM come from the germline V gene. Trimming left V 6 bases short and J 2 bases short, with 14 bases between. CDR3 length: 15 amino acids. CDR3 in amino acids: CASSRSGRTYNEQFF. The CDR3, as DNA: TGTGCCAGCAGCAGAAGCGGGCGCACCTACAATGAGCAGTTCTTC.

For this clone: At one end the junction does not follow the germline gene, possibly because of a read error. The gene calls are TRBV6-5 and TRBJ2-5; 7 nucleotides match TRBD2. CDR1 and CDR2 (germline): MNHEY, SVGAGI. The CDR3 is made up of 12 amino acids. CDR3 in DNA: TGTGCCAGCAGCCCTACGGCGGGAGCCCGGGACTTC. Its translation is CASSPTAGARDF.

This clone was seen a handful of times. This rearrangement joins TRBV28 to TRBJ1-2, with a possible D match to TRBD1 (6 bases). Germline lookup yields CDR1 MDHEN and CDR2 SYDVKM. V lost 6 bases, J lost 3 bases, and 26 bases lay in between. The CDR3 runs to 18 residues. CDR3 nucleotide sequence: TGTGCCAGCAGGTCTATCTTACCGAGAGACAGGAGGGACTATGGCTACACCTTC. This gives the protein CASRSILPRDRRDYGYTF.